This T cell receptor (beta chain) came from a study of type 1 and type 2 diabetes patients. Amplification started from genomic DNA. A primer set of 30 forward and 13 reverse primers amplified the CDR3. TCRdb passed the multiplex PCR reads through MiXCR, listing each CDR3 protein once. The top ten hold roughly 15% of the sample, which has 270,000 or so distinct CDR3 sequences, approximately 45% seen once. As to this clonotype: Its antigen is unidentified.

Study findings and constraints: Between type 2 diabetes and control samples, V and J usage averaged roughly 0.97 correlation.

The germline gives CDR1 SGHNT, CDR2 YENEEA. V lost 5 bases and J lost 7, with 15 bases in between. The CDR3 extends over 13 amino acids. The source of this sequence is a man aged 18 to 30 with type 2 diabetes. The rearrangement joins TRBV11-3 to TRBJ2-7; no firm D call. Sequenced material: peripheral blood mononuclear cells (PBMCs). CDR3 amino acids: CASSPNMGIEQYF. The DNA of the CDR3 is TGTGCCAGCAGCCCCAATATGGGTATTGAGCAGTACTTC.